This TCR beta chain was found in a study of cytomegalovirus exposure and HLA in healthy donors. The CDR3 consists of 17 residues. The V segment lost 0 bases and the J segment 9 bases; nucleotides outside the gene matches: 13. Germline V CDR1 and CDR2: SGHRS, YFSETQ. The primer mix had 60 Vbeta and 13 Jbeta primers. Repertoires were generated with immunoSEQ multiplex PCR, while TCRdb's copy carries only in-frame clones and drops some. This sample has about 180,000 clones, with roughly 87% found just once. The sequence was obtained from a woman between 50 and 59 years old in good health and CMV-seronegative. Sequencing used PBMCs. The V and J genes are TRBV5-1 and TRBJ1-5; TRBD1 agrees at 9 bases. The CDR3, as DNA: TGCGCCAGCAGCTTGGGGGGGTTAGACAGGGGGGCAGGGCCCCAGCATTTT. Protein: CASSLGGLDRGAGPQHF.